One sample yielded the 30 T cell receptor beta chains listed below, sequenced in a study of blood T cell repertoires in COVID-19. Assay: immunoSEQ multiplex PCR; the TCRdb copy retains only in-frame clones and omits some. Altogether around 100,000 clones are present, roughly 86% being singletons, with the ten largest covering approximately 4.7%. Source material: peripheral blood. The receptors derive from a man aged 40-50 years with acute or convalescent COVID-19.

The chain is built from TRBV27 and TRBJ1-1, with 9 bases aligning to TRBD1. J gave up 6 bases and V 4 bases, and 6 bases lay outside the gene matches. The CDR3 extends over 14 amino acids. Germline CDR1 is MNHEY and CDR2 is SMNVEV (reference sequence). The CDR3 bases are TGTGCCAGCAGTTCCGGGACAGGGATGTCTGAAGCTTTCTTT. Translated, it gives CASSSGTGMSEAFF.

The DNA of the CDR3 is TGTGCCAGCTCACCCCGGATATTCGGGGGATTAGTAAAAGAGACCCAGTACTTC. Translated, it gives CASSPRIFGGLVKETQYF. The V gene is TRBV18, the J gene TRBJ2-5; perhaps TRBD2 as D (6 bases). This CDR3 region has 18 residues. The germline V and J ends were trimmed by 3 bases and 3 bases, with 23 bases remaining between them. Per the germline V gene, CDR1 is KGHSH and CDR2 is LQKENI.

The chain uses TRBV19 and TRBJ2-1, with D possibly TRBD1 on 5 matching bases. This CDR3 spans 15 amino acids. V shed 1 base and J shed 3 bases, with 10 bases lying between them. The germline CDR1 and CDR2 sequences are LNHDA and SQIVND (reference sequence). The CDR3 DNA sequence: TGTGCCAGTAGTATAGGGCAGGGAAACTACAATGAGCAGTTCTTC. Residues: CASSIGQGNYNEQFF. Full variable domain (remainder filled in from reference TRBV19 and TRBJ2-1): DGGITQSPKYLFRKEGQNVTLSCEQNLNHDAMYWYRQDPGQGLRLIYYSQIVNDFQKGDIAEGYSVSREKKESFPLTVTSAQKNPTAFYLCASSIGQGNYNEQFFGPGTRLTVL.

This chain links TRBV7-8 with TRBJ2-7, with D possibly matching TRBD1 (8 bases). CDR3 length equals 16 residues. V was pared by 10 bases and J by 2 bases, with 24 bases between. Germline values: CDR1 SGHVS, CDR2 FQNEAQ. CDR3 loop: CATRGGGRDRPYEQYF. CDR3 in DNA: TGTGCCACCCGGGGAGGGGGTCGGGACAGGCCCTACGAGCAGTACTTC.

The rearrangement links TRBV6-4 to TRBJ1-2; 12 bases line up with TRBD1. The ends lost 6 bases at V and 7 bases at J; junction bases unmatched: 9. In germline, CDR1 is MRHNA, CDR2 SNTAGT. The CDR3 spans 15 residues. The CDR3 spells CASSEGTGGLGGYTF. Here the CDR3 DNA reads TGTGCCAGCAGCGAAGGGACAGGGGGCTTGGGTGGCTACACCTTC.

The CDR3 coding sequence is TGTGCCAGCAGCTTACAAAATGAGCAGTTCTTC. Protein: CASSLQNEQFF. The chain recombines TRBV7-9 with TRBJ2-1; no reliable D call. The CDR3 length is 11 residues. The ends were cut back, 2 bases at V and 7 bases at J, with 3 bases in the middle. CDR1 SEHNR and CDR2 FQNEAQ come from the germline V gene (reference sequence).

The chain couples TRBV21-1 to TRBJ1-1; TRBD1, the table's D call, was not compared with the DNA. TRBV21-1 is a pseudogene locus. This CDR3 spans 13 amino acids. As DNA, the CDR3 is TGTGCCAGCTGCAGTGGGACAGGGGGTGAAGCTTTCTTT. Translation gives CASCSGTGGEAFF.

This chain joins TRBV10-3 and TRBJ1-2; 9 bases are a match to TRBD1. Per the germline V gene, CDR1 is ENHRY and CDR2 is SYGVKD. The CDR3 has 13 amino acids. J lost 8 bases, V lost 7 bases, and 8 bases had no gene match. The CDR3 region has the DNA TGTGCCATCACCTCCGGGACAGGGAGCGGCTACACCTTC. It is translated as CAITSGTGSGYTF.

The rearrangement joins TRBV3-1 (or the pseudogene TRBV3-2) to TRBJ2-1; the D gene is possibly TRBD2 (6 bases). V was cut by 1 base and J by 7 bases, with 14 bases left in between. This CDR3 contains 15 residues. In germline, CDR1 is LGHDT, CDR2 YNNKEL (reference sequence). CDR3 in DNA: TGTGCCAGCAGCCAAGCAACGGAGGGTGAGAATGAGCAGTTCTTC. Amino acid sequence: CASSQATEGENEQFF.

This chain connects TRBV7-8 to TRBJ2-2, with D possibly TRBD2 on 7 matching bases. The V end lost 0 bases, the J end lost 6 bases, and 8 bases lay between the germline ends. The CDR3 has 14 residues. CDR1 and CDR2 from the germline V gene are SGHVS and FQNEAQ. The CDR3 sequence: CASSLAGGPGELFF. The CDR3 nucleotides read TGTGCCAGCAGCTTAGCGGGGGGGCCCGGGGAGCTGTTTTTT.

The chain recombines TRBV5-4 with TRBJ2-6; tentatively, D is TRBD1 (6 bases). Germline V lookup: CDR1 SGHNT, CDR2 YYREEE (reference sequence). This CDR3 spans 15 amino acids. The V and J ends lost 6 bases and 4 bases respectively, with 14 bases between them. CDR3 in amino acids: CASKGGSGGANVLTF. CDR3 nucleotide sequence: TGTGCCAGCAAAGGGGGATCGGGAGGGGCCAACGTCCTGACTTTC.

This rearrangement joins TRBV29-1 to TRBJ1-6; 8 bases match TRBD1. J was trimmed by 6 bases and V by 6 bases; bases with no gene match: 7. CDR3 length: 14 amino acids. Germline V gene lookup returns CDR1 SQVTM and CDR2 ANQGSEA. The CDR3 nucleotides read TGCAGCGTACGAGACAGGGGACCTAATTCACCCCTCCACTTT. Translating it yields CSVRDRGPNSPLHF.

The V and J genes are TRBV19 and TRBJ2-6; 11 nucleotides line up with TRBD1. V lost 10 bases and J lost 0; bases outside the gene matches: 2. Germline values: CDR1 LNHDA, CDR2 SQIVND (reference sequence). There are 15 residues in the CDR3. For the CDR3, the DNA is TGTGCCACCGGGACAGGGGGCTCTGGGGCCAACGTCCTGACTTTC. Its translation: CATGTGGSGANVLTF. Complete variable domain (other parts from reference TRBV19 and TRBJ2-6): DGGITQSPKYLFRKEGQNVTLSCEQNLNHDAMYWYRQDPGQGLRLIYYSQIVNDFQKGDIAEGYSVSREKKESFPLTVTSAQKNPTAFYLCATGTGGSGANVLTFGAGSRLTVL.

J is TRBJ1-2 and V is TRBV6-1; D is perhaps TRBD1 (5 bases). The CDR3 length is 13 residues. Germline V CDR1 and CDR2: MNHNS, SASEGT. Trimming removed 2 bases at V and 8 bases at J, with 12 bases between. CDR3 in amino acids: CASSESLGGGYTF. CDR3 nucleotides: TGTGCCAGCAGTGAAAGTCTTGGGGGGGGCTACACCTTC.

V and J are TRBV27 and TRBJ2-7, with D possibly being TRBD2 (5 bases). The CDR3 extends over 14 amino acids. CDR1 MNHEY and CDR2 SMNVEV come from the germline V gene (reference sequence). Trimming removed 1 base from V and 2 bases from J, with 9 bases in between. The CDR3 DNA sequence: TGTGCCAGCAGTTTATACGGAGGACCCTACGAGCAGTACTTC. Its translation: CASSLYGGPYEQYF.

The chain joins TRBV7-7 to TRBJ2-1; the match to TRBD1 covers 7 bases. Germline V CDR1 and CDR2: SSHAT, FNYEAQ (reference sequence). With 5 bases clipped from V and 6 bases from J, the junction kept 4 bases outside the gene matches. This CDR3 comprises 13 residues. DNA for the CDR3: TGTGCCAGCAGCATACAGGGGCCCAATGAGCAGTTCTTC. This sequence encodes CASSIQGPNEQFF.

The chain links TRBV11-3 to TRBJ1-1, with D possibly being TRBD1 (5 bases). The CDR3 is made up of 14 amino acids. V shed 5 bases and J shed 5 bases, with 15 bases lying between them. The germline V gene has CDR1 SGHNT and CDR2 YENEEA. The CDR3 sequence is CASSPQRGGTEAFF. CDR3 bases: TGTGCCAGCAGCCCCCAGAGGGGAGGGACTGAAGCTTTCTTT.

This chain links TRBV12-5 with TRBJ1-1; maybe TRBD1 (6 bases). The CDR3 is made up of 14 amino acids. From germline, CDR1 is LGHNT and CDR2 FRNRAP. V was clipped by 5 bases and J by 2 bases, with 12 bases between them. The DNA of the CDR3 is TGTGCTAGTGGTGTGACAGGCCTCAACACTGAAGCTTTCTTT. Protein product: CASGVTGLNTEAFF.

V usage is TRBV19 and J usage is TRBJ1-5, with 7 bases lining up with TRBD1. V dropped 1 base and J dropped 2; count of bases not matched to a gene: 11. Germline V gene lookup returns CDR1 LNHDA and CDR2 SQIVND (reference sequence). The CDR3 totals 18 residues. CDR3 DNA sequence: TGTGCCAGTAGTATAGTTGGGTTGACAGGGAGTCGCAATCAGCCCCAGCATTTT. Its translation is CASSIVGLTGSRNQPQHF.

The chain employs TRBV7-2 and TRBJ2-1; the D is unclear. Germline V lookup: CDR1 SGHTA, CDR2 FQGNSA. CDR3 size: 13 residues. The ends were cut back, 0 bases at V and 5 bases at J, with 5 bases in the middle. The CDR3 loop is CASSLARNNEQFF. CDR3 coding DNA: TGTGCCAGCAGCTTAGCGAGGAACAATGAGCAGTTCTTC.

The V call is TRBV6-6, the J call TRBJ1-2, with TRBD1 matching over 10 bases. The CDR3 has 15 amino acids. In germline, CDR1 is MNHNY, CDR2 SVGAGI (reference sequence). After removal of 0 bases from V and 3 bases from J, the junction contained 1 base not matched to a gene. CDR3 sequence reads: CASSYSGQGYYGYTF. The CDR3, as DNA: TGTGCCAGCAGTTACTCGGGACAGGGGTACTATGGCTACACCTTC.

The rearrangement links TRBV6-2 or TRBV6-3 to TRBJ1-1; maybe TRBD1 (5 bases). This CDR3 has 12 residues. V lost 5 bases, J lost 6 bases, and 10 bases lay in between. The germline V gene encodes CDR1 MNHEY and CDR2 SVGEGT. The CDR3 region is CASSLQGPEAFF. The CDR3 DNA is TGTGCCAGCAGTCTTCAGGGCCCTGAAGCTTTCTTT.

The rearrangement uses TRBV7-9 and TRBJ2-7; D is unclear. Germline V gives CDR1 SEHNR, CDR2 FQNEAQ (reference sequence). CDR3 length: 12 residues. Deletions cut 5 bases from V and 2 bases from J, with 7 bases between. The CDR3 DNA is TGTGCCAGCAGCCCCGTAACCTACGAGCAGTACTTC. It specifies CASSPVTYEQYF.

The chain employs TRBV5-4 and TRBJ2-7; D might be TRBD1 (6 bases). V was clipped by 0 bases and J by 3 bases, with 10 bases between them. Germline values: CDR1 SGHNT, CDR2 YYREEE (reference sequence). The CDR3 sequence is 14 residues long. CDR3 sequence: CASSLGQAVYEQYF. The CDR3 DNA is TGTGCCAGCAGCTTGGGACAGGCTGTCTACGAGCAGTACTTC.

This chain connects TRBV7-9 to TRBJ2-5; 7 nucleotides agree with TRBD2. The CDR3 covers 18 residues. V shed 3 bases and J 0 bases; nucleotides not matched to a gene: 13. Germline V gives CDR1 SEHNR, CDR2 FQNEAQ (reference sequence). The CDR3 loop reads CASSFSGPSGYHQETQYF. In DNA, the CDR3 is TGTGCCAGCAGCTTTTCAGGGCCTAGCGGATACCACCAAGAGACCCAGTACTTC.

V is TRBV30 and J is TRBJ1-5; no definite D call. The CDR3 is 12 residues long. The germline V gene has CDR1 GTSNPN and CDR2 SVGIG (reference sequence). V gave up 4 bases and J gave up 7 bases, with 11 bases separating them. The CDR3 nucleotides are TGTGCCTGGAATCGAGGTACCCAGCCCCAGCATTTT. Translating gives CAWNRGTQPQHF.

J is TRBJ2-1 and V is TRBV10-3, with TRBD1 matching 7 bases. The CDR3 contains 15 residues. In germline, CDR1 is ENHRY, CDR2 SYGVKD. After removal of 6 bases from V and 2 bases from J, the junction contained 7 bases not matched to a gene. The CDR3 DNA sequence: TGTGCCATCAGGGAAAAGACAGGGACCTACAATGAGCAGTTCTTC. Translated, it gives CAIREKTGTYNEQFF.

CDR3 sequence reads: CASSQEGGVNEKLFF. CDR3 bases: TGTGCCAGCAGCCAAGAGGGAGGGGTAAATGAAAAACTGTTTTTT. The genes are TRBV4-2 and TRBJ1-4, with D maybe TRBD1 (5 bases). Germline V gene lookup returns CDR1 LGHNA and CDR2 YNFKEQ. The CDR3 totals 15 residues. Trimming removed 0 bases from V and 5 bases from J, with 10 bases in between.

The chain employs TRBV5-5 and TRBJ1-5, with 9 positions matching TRBD1. V dropped 4 bases and J dropped 2; count of bases not matched to a gene: 4. The CDR3 is 15 amino acids. Germline assignment: CDR1 SGHKS and CDR2 YYEKEE (reference sequence). CDR3 bases: TGTGCCAGCAGCCGGGGGGACAGGGGCAATCAGCCCCAGCATTTT. Its translation is CASSRGDRGNQPQHF.

The chain recombines TRBV18 with TRBJ1-4; D is unresolved. Trimming removed 6 bases at V and 5 bases at J, with 10 bases between. The CDR3 has 13 amino acids. Per germline, CDR1 KGHSH and CDR2 LQKENI. CDR3 nucleotides: TGTGCCAGCTCGCCTATCCTGAATGAAAAACTGTTTTTT. The encoded protein is CASSPILNEKLFF.